The text below deals with one T cell receptor (beta chain). Its antigen is not identified. The table came from immunoSEQ multiplex PCR; TCRdb's copy has only in-frame clones and leaves some out. The table includes some 1,700 clones, approximately 78% detected once. The data originate from a study of immune evolution from preneoplasia to lung adenocarcinoma. Patients had resection in Japan or China between the mid-2010s and the late 2010s. Study-wide points: Normal lung had the highest top T cell clone frequencies. KRAS-mutant nodules had the highest T cell clonality.

Germline CDR1 and CDR2: SGDLS and YYNGEE. V lost 4 bases and J lost 2, with 16 bases in between. The CDR3 is made up of 16 amino acids. This receptor was obtained from a person aged 65 to 85 with lung adenocarcinoma. V and J are TRBV9 and TRBJ2-1; D is unresolved. Sequencing was carried out using FFPE atypical adenomatous hyperplasia tissue from the lung. Subset meaning: atypical adenomatous hyperplasia (AAH), lung preneoplasia. CDR3 region: CASSSTRSTAYNEQFF. The DNA for the CDR3 is TGTGCCAGCAGCTCAACCCGGAGTACAGCCTACAATGAGCAGTTCTTC. Supplemented by reference TRBV9 and TRBJ2-1, the full variable domain reads DSGVTQTPKHLITATGQRVTLRCSPRSGDLSVYWYQQSLDQGLQFLIQYYNGEERAKGNILERFSAQQFPDLHSELNLSSLELGDSALYFCASSSTRSTAYNEQFFGPGTRLTVL.